The entry that follows covers one T cell receptor beta chain sequence. Its antigen is still unknown. The CDR3 runs 17 residues. Germline assignment: CDR1 MDHEN and CDR2 SYDVKM. The sample originates from a study of CXCR3-negative and CXCR3-positive naive CD8 T cells. Study observations and caveats: CXCR3-positive naive cells carried more hydrophobic TRB CDR3s than CXCR3-negative naive cells did.

Libraries were UMI-labeled 5' RACE TRB cDNA. TCRdb re-called the 5' RACE reads, yielding one record per CDR3 amino acid sequence without DNA. The sample has some 150,000 distinct CDR3 sequences. Every individual CD8+ T cell subset underwent sorting in triplicate at under 350,000 cells apiece. The material sequenced was naive CXCR3+ CD8+ T cells from blood. Subset: CD45RO-CCR7+CD27+CD95- naive CD8+ T cells expressing CXCR3 (TNR3+). The chain recombines TRBV28 with TRBJ2-3; as DNA is missing, the TRBD2 call by TCRdb cannot be tested. This clonotype originated in a human donor in good health. Some clones in this sample may be carry-over from other donors' samples. This CDR3 reads CASTLRRDYQDTDTQYF.